What follows are 9 T cell receptor beta chains derived from one specimen sequenced in a study of blood T cell repertoires in COVID-19. Clones were sequenced by immunoSEQ multiplex PCR, and TCRdb holds only the in-frame ones, with some missing. Of some 530,000 clones in the sample, approximately 83% were seen once. The sequenced sample was peripheral blood. These receptor sequences come from a human donor in a cohort sampled during active COVID-19.

This clone was found a few times. In DNA form, the CDR3 reads TGTGCCAGCAGGGAGACAGGGACCGGCTACACCTTC. Residues: CASRETGTGYTF. The chain combines TRBV28 with TRBJ1-2; TRBD1 matches at 7 bases. The J segment lost 8 bases and the V segment lost 6 bases, leaving 6 bases of the junction unmatched. The CDR3 contains 12 residues. Germline lookup yields CDR1 MDHEN and CDR2 SYDVKM.

The chain combines TRBV7-9 with TRBJ2-1, with D maybe TRBD2 (6 bases). Germline lookup yields CDR1 SEHNR and CDR2 FQNEAQ (reference sequence). V lost 1 base to trimming and J lost 6 bases, with 10 bases between them. The CDR3 totals 14 residues. DNA for the CDR3: TGTGCCAGCAGCTTAGGCGGGGCAAGCAATGAGCAGTTCTTC. This codes for CASSLGGASNEQFF. The full variable domain, completed using reference TRBV7-9 and TRBJ2-1, is DTGVSQNPRHKITKRGQNVTFRCDPISEHNRLYWYRQTLGQGPEFLTYFQNEAQLEKSRLLSDRFSAERPKGSFSTLEIQRTEQGDSAMYLCASSLGGASNEQFFGPGTRLTVL.

This chain links TRBV30 with TRBJ1-2, with D possibly TRBD1 on 6 matching bases. The CDR3 covers 14 residues. Trimming stripped 0 bases from V and 4 bases from J, with 12 bases between. Per germline, CDR1 GTSNPN and CDR2 SVGIG (reference sequence). In nucleotides, the CDR3 is TGTGCCTGGAGTGTTAATGGACAGAGCTATGGCTACACCTTC. Its translation is CAWSVNGQSYGYTF.

In this sample, this clone turned up many times. The rearrangement joins TRBV5-1 to TRBJ1-2; 9 bases map to TRBD1. Trimming at V came to 4 bases and at J to 4 bases, leaving 5 bases not matched to a gene. The germline CDR1 and CDR2 sequences are SGHRS and YFSETQ. The CDR3 has 14 residues. The CDR3 DNA reads as TGCGCCAGCAGCGCTACAGGGGGCAGCTATGGCTACACCTTC. Protein product: CASSATGGSYGYTF. The full variable domain, completed using reference TRBV5-1 and TRBJ1-2, is KAGVTQTPRYLIKTRGQQVTLSCSPISGHRSVSWYQQTPGQGLQFLFEYFSETQRNKGNFPGRFSGRQFSNSRSEMNVSTLELGDSALYLCASSATGGSYGYTFGSGTRLTVV.

This rearrangement joins TRBV6-5 to TRBJ2-3, with 9 positions matching TRBD2. There are 13 residues in the CDR3. V lost 11 bases, J lost 5 bases, and 8 bases stayed unmatched. Germline CDR1 reads MNHEY; CDR2 reads SVGAGI. CDR3 protein: CAVLAGFGDTQYF. As DNA, the CDR3 is TGTGCCGTTCTAGCGGGATTCGGAGATACGCAGTATTTT.

The rearrangement links TRBV28 to TRBJ1-4; D call uncertain. V dropped 5 bases and J dropped 8 bases, with 9 bases sitting between them. The CDR3 has 12 residues. Germline V gene sequence: CDR1 MDHEN, CDR2 SYDVKM. The CDR3 DNA reads TGTGCCAGCAGTGCGGGAAAGGAAAAACTGTTTTTT. It is translated as CASSAGKEKLFF.

The V call is TRBV19, the J call TRBJ2-7; tentatively, D is TRBD2 (5 bases). This CDR3 region has 14 residues. Germline V gives CDR1 LNHDA, CDR2 SQIVND (reference sequence). Trimming shortened V by 6 bases and J by 0 bases, and 12 bases separated the two germline ends. The CDR3 region is CASRSAGDSYEQYF. In nucleotides, the CDR3 is TGTGCCAGTAGGAGTGCCGGGGACTCCTACGAGCAGTACTTC.

The chain recombines TRBV28 with TRBJ1-2; D is possibly TRBD1 (5 bases). Germline V gene sequence: CDR1 MDHEN, CDR2 SYDVKM. With 9 bases removed from V and 2 bases from J, the gap between germline ends came to 16 bases. The CDR3 runs to 14 residues. CDR3 amino acids: CASQTEYLNYGYTF. In DNA, the CDR3 is TGTGCCAGTCAGACAGAGTACCTCAACTATGGCTACACCTTC.

This clone was detected only a few times. The chain uses TRBV5-4 and TRBJ2-1, with D maybe TRBD1 (5 bases). The germline V and J ends were trimmed by 4 bases and 7 bases, with 21 bases remaining between them. The germline gives CDR1 SGHNT, CDR2 YYREEE (reference sequence). This CDR3 is 16 amino acids long. The CDR3 coding sequence is TGTGCCAGCAGCCAGGGTGTGGGCGGAACGAGGAATGAGCAGTTCTTC. This sequence encodes CASSQGVGGTRNEQFF. The full variable domain, its missing parts supplied by reference TRBV5-4 and TRBJ2-1, is ETGVTQSPTHLIKTRGQQVTLRCSSQSGHNTVSWYQQALGQGPQFIFQYYREEENGRGNFPPRFSGLQFPNYSSELNVNALELDDSALYLCASSQGVGGTRNEQFFGPGTRLTVL.